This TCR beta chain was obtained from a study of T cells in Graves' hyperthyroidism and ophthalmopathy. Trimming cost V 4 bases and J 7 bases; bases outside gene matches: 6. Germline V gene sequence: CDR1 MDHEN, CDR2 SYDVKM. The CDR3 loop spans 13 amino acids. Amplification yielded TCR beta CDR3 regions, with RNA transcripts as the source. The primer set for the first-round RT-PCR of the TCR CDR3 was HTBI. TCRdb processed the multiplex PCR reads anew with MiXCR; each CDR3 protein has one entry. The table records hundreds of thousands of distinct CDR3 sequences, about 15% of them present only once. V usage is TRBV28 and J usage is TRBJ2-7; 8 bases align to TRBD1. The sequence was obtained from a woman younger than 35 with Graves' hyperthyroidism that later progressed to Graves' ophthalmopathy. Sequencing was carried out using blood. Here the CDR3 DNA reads TGTGCCAGCAGTTCAGGGGGCGAAGAAGAGCAGTACTTC. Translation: CASSSGGEEEQYF.